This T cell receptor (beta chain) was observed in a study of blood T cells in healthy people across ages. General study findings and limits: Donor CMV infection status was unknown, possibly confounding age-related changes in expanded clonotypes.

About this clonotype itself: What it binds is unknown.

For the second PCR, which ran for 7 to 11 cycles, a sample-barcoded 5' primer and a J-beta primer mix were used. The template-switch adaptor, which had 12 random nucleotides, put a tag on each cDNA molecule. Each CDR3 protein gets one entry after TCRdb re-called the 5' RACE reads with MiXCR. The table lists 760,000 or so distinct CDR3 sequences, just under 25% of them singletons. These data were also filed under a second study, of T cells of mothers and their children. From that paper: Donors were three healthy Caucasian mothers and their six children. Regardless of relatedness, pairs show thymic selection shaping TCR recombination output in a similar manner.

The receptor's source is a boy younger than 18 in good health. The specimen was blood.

The CDR3 spells CASGQTALPRETQYF. The CDR3 coding sequence is TGTGCCAGCGGACAGACGGCTTTACCCAGAGAGACCCAGTACTTC. The chain couples TRBV28 to TRBJ2-5; possibly TRBD1 for D (6 bases). The CDR3 has 15 amino acids. The V and J ends lost 8 bases and 4 bases respectively, with 20 bases between them. Germline V gene data show CDR1 as MDHEN and CDR2 as SYDVKM.